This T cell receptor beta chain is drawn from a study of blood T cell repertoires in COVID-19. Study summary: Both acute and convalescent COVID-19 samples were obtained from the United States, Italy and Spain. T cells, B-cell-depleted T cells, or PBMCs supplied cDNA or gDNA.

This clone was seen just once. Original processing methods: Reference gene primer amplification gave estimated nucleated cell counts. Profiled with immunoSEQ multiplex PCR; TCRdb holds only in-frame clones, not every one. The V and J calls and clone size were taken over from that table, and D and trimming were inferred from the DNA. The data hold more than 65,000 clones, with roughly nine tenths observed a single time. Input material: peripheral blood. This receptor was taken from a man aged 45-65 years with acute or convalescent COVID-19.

The CDR3: CATSDRGVQPQHF. CDR3 in DNA: TGTGCCACCAGTGACCGGGGGGTTCAGCCCCAGCATTTT. The chain links TRBV24-1 to TRBJ1-5; D is possibly TRBD1 (5 bases). The CDR3 sequence is 13 residues long. V lost 4 bases and J 6 bases, leaving 9 bases between the germline ends. CDR1 and CDR2 (germline): KGHDR, SFDVKD.